The 9 T cell receptor beta chains in this list originate from one sample, sequenced in a study of cytomegalovirus exposure and HLA in healthy donors. The primer mix had 60 Vbeta and 13 Jbeta primers. Libraries were prepared by immunoSEQ multiplex PCR; TCRdb keeps only in-frame clonotypes and omits some of them. The table records 100,000 to 120,000 clones, 65% to 80% of them present only once. Sequenced input: PBMCs. These receptors were taken from a woman in her sixties in good health and CMV-seropositive.

This clone showed up just a few times. J is TRBJ2-7 and V is TRBV25-1, with 14 bases identical to TRBD2. Germline V gives CDR1 MGHDK, CDR2 SYGVNS. V trimming: 4 bases; J trimming: 5 bases; junction bases outside the gene matches: 7. The CDR3 runs 16 residues. CDR3 region: CASSVGLAGGSHEQYF. CDR3 coding DNA: TGTGCCAGCAGTGTCGGACTAGCGGGAGGATCCCACGAGCAGTACTTC.

The chain links TRBV5-1 to TRBJ2-5; D unclear. CDR1 is SGHRS and CDR2 is YFSETQ in the germline V gene. The CDR3 consists of 13 residues. Deletions cut 0 bases from V and 5 bases from J, with 8 bases between. CDR3 DNA sequence: TGCGCCAGCAGCTTGGCCGCGCGGGAGACCCAGTACTTC. This gives the protein CASSLAARETQYF.

The chain couples TRBV11-3 to TRBJ2-1; possibly TRBD1 for D (6 bases). Looked up from germline, CDR1 is SGHNT and CDR2 is YENEEA. Trimming removed 3 bases at V and 9 bases at J, with 12 bases between. The CDR3 runs to 13 residues. The CDR3 coding sequence is TGTGCCAGCAGCTTTGAGGTACAGGGTGAGCAGTTCTTC. It is translated as CASSFEVQGEQFF. The full variable domain, completed using reference TRBV11-3 and TRBJ2-1, is EAGVVQSPRYKIIEKKQPVAFWCNPISGHNTLYWYLQNLGQGPELLIRYENEEAVDDSQLPKDRFSAERLKGVDSTLKIQPAELGDSAVYLCASSFEVQGEQFFGPGTRLTVL.

In this sample, this clone turned up once. This chain uses TRBV18 with TRBJ2-1; no clear D. Germline values: CDR1 KGHSH, CDR2 LQKENI. This CDR3 is 12 amino acids long. Trimming shortened V by 3 bases and J by 10 bases, and 10 bases separated the two germline ends. The DNA of the CDR3 is TGTGCCAGCTCACCGCTGCGGCGCGAGCAGTTCTTC. It is translated as CASSPLRREQFF.

This chain connects TRBV6-5 to TRBJ2-3, with D tentatively TRBD2 (6 bases). CDR1 is MNHEY, CDR2 SVGAGI, per germline. V lost 0 bases to trimming and J lost 0 bases, with 7 bases between them. The length of the CDR3 is 15 residues. The CDR3, as DNA: TGTGCCAGCAGTTACTCGAGCGGGAGCACAGATACGCAGTATTTT. Its protein is CASSYSSGSTDTQYF.

This chain connects TRBV4-1 to TRBJ2-7; 9 bases are shared with TRBD1. CDR1 and CDR2 from the germline V gene are MGHRA and YSYEKL. After removal of 4 bases from V and 3 bases from J, the junction contained 4 bases not matched to a gene. This CDR3 is built from 14 residues. This CDR3 is CASSLQGQGYEQYF. The CDR3 DNA reads as TGCGCCAGCAGCCTACAGGGACAGGGCTACGAGCAGTACTTC.

V is TRBV2 and J is TRBJ1-1; D is unresolved. Germline V gene lookup returns CDR1 SNHLY and CDR2 FYNNEI. The CDR3 length is 15 residues. V lost 6 bases and J 4 bases, leaving 18 bases between the germline ends. The CDR3 DNA sequence: TGTGCCAGCAGCCCGGACCGGCGGAGGGTCACTGAAGCTTTCTTT. It is translated as CASSPDRRRVTEAFF.

This chain connects TRBV20-1 to TRBJ2-7; 13 bases fit TRBD2. This CDR3 is 11 amino acids long. V lost 5 bases and J lost 13; bases outside the gene matches: 5. In germline, CDR1 is DFQATT, CDR2 SNEGSKA (reference sequence). CDR3 DNA: TGCAGTGCTGACGGACTAGCGGGAGAATACTTC. Protein product: CSADGLAGEYF.

The chain has TRBV14 and TRBJ2-2; D is undetermined. Per the germline V gene, CDR1 is SGHDN and CDR2 is FVKESK. Trimming took 1 base from V and 5 from J, leaving 8 bases between them. The CDR3 runs to 14 residues. CDR3: CASSQVARTGELFF. The CDR3 DNA is TGTGCCAGCAGCCAAGTTGCGAGAACCGGGGAGCTGTTTTTT. The full variable domain, in which reference TRBV14 and TRBJ2-2 provide the parts outside the CDR3, is EAGVTQFPSHSVIEKGQTVTLRCDPISGHDNLYWYRRVMGKEIKFLLHFVKESKQDESGMPNNRFLAERTGGTYSTLKVQPAELEDSGVYFCASSQVARTGELFFGEGSRLTVL.